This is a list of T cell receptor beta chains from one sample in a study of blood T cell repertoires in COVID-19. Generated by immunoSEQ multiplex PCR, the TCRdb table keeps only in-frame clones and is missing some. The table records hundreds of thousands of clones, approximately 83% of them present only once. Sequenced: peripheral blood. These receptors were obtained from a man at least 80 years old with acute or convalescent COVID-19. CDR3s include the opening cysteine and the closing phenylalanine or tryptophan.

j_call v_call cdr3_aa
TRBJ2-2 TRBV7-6 CASSPRGLAGATGELFF
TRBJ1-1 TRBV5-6 CASSSPRGTEAFF
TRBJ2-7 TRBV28 CASSLPPQSSYEQYF
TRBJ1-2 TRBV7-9 CASSFRTGVNYGYTF
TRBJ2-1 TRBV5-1 CASSFGQTYNEQFF
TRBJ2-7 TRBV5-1 CASSLMGQGAYEQYF
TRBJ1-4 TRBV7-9 CASSGDRGEFNEKLFF
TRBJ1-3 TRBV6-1 CASSVDRGGSGNTIYF
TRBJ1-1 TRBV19 CASTGPDRPNTEAFF
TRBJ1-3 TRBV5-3 CARSCYLYGDRGPSGNTIYF
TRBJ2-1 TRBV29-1 CSVLSSGGVLYNEQFF
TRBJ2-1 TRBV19 CASSIGPYNEQFF
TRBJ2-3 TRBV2 CASSEGAGASTDTQYF
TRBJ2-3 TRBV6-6 CASSLALPTDTQYF
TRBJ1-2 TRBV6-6 CASSYEGARARGYTF
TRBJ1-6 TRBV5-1 CASSLGHRDSPLHF
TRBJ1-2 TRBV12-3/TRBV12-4 CASSLSGHYGYTF
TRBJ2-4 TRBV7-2 CASSRTYIIAKNIQYF
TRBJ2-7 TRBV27 CASSLSGHEQYF
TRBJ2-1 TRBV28 CASSPLAGGLSYNEQFF
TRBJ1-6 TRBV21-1 CASSKEGAGGSPNSPLHF